The TCR beta chain under discussion was sequenced for a study of blood T cells in healthy people across ages. Study-level information: About one barcoded beta molecule per two T cells was the capture yield of template switching.

A second about 7 to 11 cycle PCR used barcoded and J-beta primers. TCRdb re-called the 5' RACE reads through MiXCR, storing one row per CDR3 protein. The repertoire holds around 710,000 distinct CDR3 sequences, with more than 40% as singletons. The V gene's germline CDR1 is SQVTM and CDR2 ANQGSEA. The CDR3 totals 13 residues. Sample donors were healthy Caucasian individuals that came from Russia, aged 6 to 90. In its sample, this clonotype was seen a few times. Its target is not known. The junction does not match germline at one end; this may be a read error. Study findings and constraints: The study regarded diversity estimates from one million T cells as underestimates.

Sequenced: blood. The origin of this receptor is a woman aged 60-75 years in good health. The gene calls are TRBV29-1 and TRBJ2-2; D is uncertain. This chain's CDR3 is CSVDRSSTRELFF. In nucleotides, the CDR3 is TGCAGCGTTGACAGGTCTTCCACCAGGGAGCTGTTTTTT.